The subject of this entry is one T cell receptor (beta chain). Its antigen remains undetermined. No much larger clone is present one base from it, and per-base qualities are unavailable. These data are taken from a study of siplizumab effects on memory and regulatory T cells (dated by TCRdb to between 2018 and 2021). Regarding the study in general: The study looked at the effect of siplizumab, an anti-CD2 antibody, on alloreactive T-cell subsets in allogeneic mixed lymphocyte reactions made from human PBMCs. What the study reported, not specific to this receptor: For roughly 80-97% of proliferating CD4+ or CD8+ clones, no naive or memory phenotype could be assigned. Siplizumab significantly reduced the cumulative frequency of alloreactive sequences traceable to unstimulated CD4+ memory T cells. Among mappable alloreactive CD4+ clones, the Treg-derived fraction averaged approximately 69% with siplizumab versus around 29% in control reactions. Because sequences at frequencies below about 10^-5 were poorly captured, only a minor fraction of alloreactive clones could be mapped back to unstimulated subsets. The suppressive function of proliferating Tregs from siplizumab cultures was not functionally confirmed. Unstimulated naive T cells appeared more diverse than memory T cells, and naive cells seemed to contribute substantially to the alloresponse.

Based on the germline V gene, the CDR1 and CDR2 sequences are SGHAT and FQNNGV. The CDR3 sequence holds 14 residues, the cysteine and phenylalanine included. Kept here is only the CDR3 DNA, which spans 42 bases and is read in frame from base 1. V sheds 2 bases and J sheds 1 base, leaving 8 bases between their ends. Receptor amplification or capture employed the immunoSEQ multiplex PCR assay. Roughly 10^5 TCR templates per sample were assayed on the deep sequencing platform. Genomic DNA extracted from sorted T cells was used for TCRbeta CDR3 sequencing. Per the source publication's procedure: The R programming language was used for the clonal analysis of the TCRbeta CDR3 data. Alloreactive CD4+ and CD8+ clones were defined by comparing unstimulated samples with post-reaction CFSE-low samples. Alloreactive CD4+ clones were assigned to regulatory or non-regulatory origin by matching sequences to sorted unstimulated Treg and non-Treg repertoires. TCRdb's version of the immuneACCESS table is confined to in-frame rearrangements and falls short of the full clone set. An unresolved V gene accounts for under half of the shortfall where checked; the remainder is of unknown origin. Clonal size and the V and J genes are those of that table, whereas D and trimming came from the DNA. This sample gives 70,000 or so clones in total; around nine tenths of them show up just once. Under 2% of the sample is in the top ten clones.

Sorted unstimulated T cells and proliferating T cells recovered from mixed lymphocyte reactions were subjected to TCRbeta CDR3 sequencing. Fresh whole blood from fewer than twelve HLA-typed healthy donors was used to isolate PBMCs. Unstimulated CD4+ regulatory T cells were FACS-sorted to map the origin of alloreactive clones. The receptor was derived from a human donor in good health. The chain uses TRBV11-2 and TRBJ2-5; the D gene cannot be resolved reliably. The specimen sequenced was Tregs sorted from blood. The CDR3 loop reads CASSLMQAQETQYF. In nucleotide form, the sequence is TGTGCCAGCAGCTTAATGCAGGCCCAAGAGACCCAGTACTTC. The full variable domain, completed from the reference TRBV11-2 and TRBJ2-5 proteins outside the CDR3, reads EAGVAQSPRYKIIEKRQSVAFWCNPISGHATLYWYQQILGQGPKLLIQFQNNGVVDDSQLPKDRFSAERLKGVDSTLKIQPAKLEDSAVYLCASSLMQAQETQYFGPGTRLLVL.